This T cell receptor beta chain stems from a study of blood T cell repertoires in COVID-19. Across the study: Specimens from acute and convalescent COVID-19 originated in the United States, Italy and Spain. Sample material is recorded as cDNA or gDNA derived from T cells, B-cell-depleted T cells, or PBMCs.

Per the germline V gene, CDR1 is SNHLY and CDR2 is FYNNEI. V lost 8 bases and J 1 base, leaving 8 bases between the germline ends. The CDR3 loop spans 12 amino acids. In the authors' methods: How many nucleated cells were present was estimated from reference gene primer amplification. Assay: immunoSEQ multiplex PCR; the TCRdb copy retains only in-frame clones and omits some. That table is the source of V, J and clone size, and D and trimming were worked out from the DNA. The table includes some 130,000 clones, about 91% detected once. Material: peripheral blood. This clonotype was obtained from a man aged 50 to 59 with acute or convalescent COVID-19. The V and J genes are TRBV2 and TRBJ1-1, with D possibly matching TRBD1 (5 bases). Written as DNA, the CDR3 is TGTGCCAGCCGACAGAGGAACACTGAAGCTTTCTTT. Encoded protein: CASRQRNTEAFF.